The 10 T cell receptor beta chains given below trace back to one sample, sequenced in a study of cytomegalovirus exposure and HLA in healthy donors. It was with 60 Vbeta and 13 Jbeta primers that the PCR ran. Assay used: immunoSEQ multiplex PCR; TCRdb lists only in-frame clones, some missing. The table shows roughly 200,000 clones, with approximately 79% occurring only once. The sequenced material came from PBMCs. All receptors come from a woman in her 30s in good health and CMV-seropositive.

The V call is TRBV13, the J call TRBJ2-1; the match to TRBD2 covers 7 bases. Germline CDR1 PRHDT, CDR2 FYEKMQ (reference sequence). Trimming removed 3 bases from V and 0 bases from J; junction bases left unmatched: 8. The CDR3 sequence is 17 residues long. CDR3 DNA sequence: TGTGCCAGCAGCTTCCTTCTAGCGGCTAGCTCCTACAATGAGCAGTTCTTC. Its protein product is CASSFLLAASSYNEQFF. Drawing the rest from reference TRBV13 and TRBJ2-1, the complete variable domain is AAGVIQSPRHLIKEKRETATLKCYPIPRHDTVYWYQQGPGQDPQFLISFYEKMQSDKGSIPDRFSAQQFSDYHSELNMSSLELGDSALYFCASSFLLAASSYNEQFFGPGTRLTVL.

This chain uses TRBV11-2 with TRBJ1-1; 8 bases match TRBD1. From germline, CDR1 is SGHAT and CDR2 FQNNGV. The CDR3 loop spans 14 amino acids. V lost 5 bases and J lost 7; bases outside the gene matches: 9. The chain's CDR3 is CASSRRRTGYEAFF. The CDR3 DNA reads as TGTGCCAGCAGCCGGCGACGGACAGGGTATGAAGCTTTCTTT.

The chain joins TRBV4-3 to TRBJ2-5; D perhaps matches TRBD2 (5 bases). V shed 1 base and J shed 0 bases, with 15 bases lying between them. Germline CDR1 LGHNA, CDR2 YSLEER. This CDR3 comprises 17 residues. This chain's CDR3 is CASSQAPRGAYQETQYF. The CDR3 bases are TGCGCCAGCAGCCAAGCCCCCCGGGGTGCTTACCAAGAGACCCAGTACTTC.

CDR3 region: CASSLAGASGSYEQYF. The CDR3, as DNA: TGTGCCAGCAGCTTAGCTGGCGCTAGCGGGAGCTACGAGCAGTACTTC. The V call is TRBV7-2, the J call TRBJ2-7, with 10 bases fitting TRBD2. There are 16 residues in the CDR3. V shed 0 bases and J 3 bases; nucleotides not matched to a gene: 5. Per the germline V gene, CDR1 is SGHTA and CDR2 is FQGNSA.

The CDR3 nucleotides are TGTGCCAGTAGATCAGGCACTGAAGCTTTCTTT. Translating gives CASRSGTEAFF. The rearrangement joins TRBV19 to TRBJ1-1; D is uncertain. This CDR3 is built from 11 residues. The germline CDR1 and CDR2 sequences are LNHDA and SQIVND (reference sequence). Trimming took 6 bases from V and 4 from J, leaving 6 bases between them.

This clone was recorded once. V usage is TRBV12-5 and J usage is TRBJ1-2; maybe TRBD1 (6 bases). This CDR3 spans 16 amino acids. CDR1 is LGHNT and CDR2 is FRNRAP in the germline V gene. V lost 1 base, J lost 2 bases, and 14 bases lay in between. The DNA of the CDR3 is TGTGCTAGTGGTTTGGCACGGATACAGGGCAACTATGGCTACACCTTC. This translates into CASGLARIQGNYGYTF.

The V call is TRBV5-6, the J call TRBJ1-1; possible D gene TRBD1, 5 bases. This CDR3 is built from 14 residues. V was cut by 3 bases and J by 1 base, with 10 bases left in between. The germline V gene encodes CDR1 SGHDT and CDR2 YYEEEE. The CDR3 bases are TGTGCCAGCAGCTCAGGGCTGTCGAACACTGAAGCTTTCTTT. It codes for CASSSGLSNTEAFF.

The rearrangement links TRBV5-4 to TRBJ2-1; 8 nucleotides agree with TRBD2. Germline V lookup: CDR1 SGHNT, CDR2 YYREEE (reference sequence). After removal of 7 bases from V and 7 bases from J, the junction contained 4 bases not matched to a gene. The CDR3 length is 12 residues. The CDR3 DNA reads as TGTGCCAGCGTAGGGACTAGGAATGAGCAGTTCTTC. Encoded protein: CASVGTRNEQFF.

The CDR3 nucleotides are TGTGCCAGCAGCTCCAATAGCGGGGGAGTGCGCCCAAACTCCTATGGCTACACCTTC. It yields the protein CASSSNSGGVRPNSYGYTF. The chain is built from TRBV11-2 and TRBJ1-2, with D perhaps matching TRBD1 (5 bases). From germline, CDR1 is SGHAT and CDR2 FQNNGV. Trimming left V 4 bases short and J 4 bases short, with 28 bases between. The length of the CDR3 is 19 residues.

This chain uses TRBV4-2 with TRBJ1-2; maybe TRBD1 (5 bases). CDR3 length equals 16 residues. Germline CDR1 LGHNA, CDR2 YNFKEQ. V shed 1 base and J shed 4 bases, with 16 bases lying between them. The CDR3 DNA follows: TGTGCCAGCAGCCAAGCCCGACGGGGGATAAGCTATGGCTACACCTTC. Translating gives CASSQARRGISYGYTF.